These T cell receptor beta chains were read from a single sample in a study of CD8 T cells in Susac syndrome. TCRdb processed the immunoSEQ multiplex PCR reads anew with MiXCR; each CDR3 protein has one entry. The sample carries roughly 180,000 distinct CDR3 sequences, just under 95% recorded once. The sample was CD4+ T cells from PBMCs. The receptors derive from a human donor in good health. The CDR3 runs from the conserved cysteine through the conserved F or W. The D gene is left open where the match is weak. Clone size, where shown, is once, few, many, or a class for clones that have expanded.

size,V,J,D,DNA,CDR3
-,TRBV20-1,TRBJ2-3,TRBD2,TGCAGTGCTAGAACTAGCGGGGGAGCCACAGATACGCAGTATTTT,CSARTSGGATDTQYF
-,TRBV27,TRBJ2-7,-,TGTGCCAGCAGTTTATCCCCCGGACCCTGGGAGCAGTACTTC,CASSLSPGPWEQYF
once,TRBV6-5,TRBJ2-5,TRBD1,TGTGCCAGCAGTTGGGCAGGGGGCGCGGAGACCCAGTACTTC,CASSWAGGAETQYF
-,TRBV29-1,TRBJ2-3,-,TGCAGCGTCCCCGGACAGTTCACAGATACGCAGTATTTT,CSVPGQFTDTQYF
-,TRBV4-3,TRBJ2-3,TRBD1,TGCGCCAGCAGCCAAGGCGGGACAGGGGACACAGATACGCAGTATTTT,CASSQGGTGDTDTQYF
-,TRBV9,TRBJ2-2,TRBD2,TGTGCCAGCAGCGCCCGACTAGCGGGACTCACCGGGGAGCTGTTTTTT,CASSARLAGLTGELFF
-,TRBV20-1,TRBJ2-3,-,TGCAGTGCTAGAAGGGGTGGGGATACGCAGTATTTT,CSARRGGDTQYF
-,TRBV7-2,TRBJ2-7,TRBD1,TGTGCCAGCAGCTCAACAGGGGACGAGCAGTACTTC,CASSSTGDEQYF
-,TRBV14,TRBJ2-7,-,TGTGCCAGCAGCCAAGGGGTCTACGAGCAGTACTTC,CASSQGVYEQYF
-,TRBV20-1,TRBJ2-4,-,TGCAGTGCTAGGACAGGTCACAAAAACATTCAGTACTTC,CSARTGHKNIQYF
-,TRBV4-3,TRBJ2-5,TRBD2,TGCGCCAGCAGCCAAGGTAGCGGGAGTACATCAGAGACCCAGTACTTC,CASSQGSGSTSETQYF
-,TRBV28,TRBJ2-5,-,TGTGCCAGCACTTCAGGAGGGAAGGGTGAGACCCAGTACTTC,CASTSGGKGETQYF
-,TRBV6-1,TRBJ1-2,TRBD1,TGTGCCAGCAGTGAATTTCGCGGGGGACAGGTAACTGGCTACACCTTC,CASSEFRGGQVTGYTF
-,TRBV7-7,TRBJ2-1,TRBD2,TGTGCCAGCAGCCTGGGACTAGCGGGAGTACATGAGCAGTTCTTC,CASSLGLAGVHEQFF
-,TRBV20-1,TRBJ2-5,TRBD2,TGCAGTGCTATAAGTTTAGCGGGAGGGTACCAAGAGACCCAGTACTTC,CSAISLAGGYQETQYF
-,TRBV2,TRBJ2-3,-,TGTGCCAGCAGTAACAGCCCCGTAGATACGCAGTATTTT,CASSNSPVDTQYF
-,TRBV29-1,TRBJ2-7,-,TGCAGCGCCCACAAGGGGGGTCACGAGCAGTACTTC,CSAHKGGHEQYF
-,TRBV5-4,TRBJ2-1,-,TGTGCCAGCAGCCGTCAGGGGATGGGCAATGAGCAGTTCTTC,CASSRQGMGNEQFF
-,TRBV2,TRBJ2-1,-,TGTGCCAGCAAGGATCAGCTGACGCCGCAGTTCTTC,CASKDQLTPQFF